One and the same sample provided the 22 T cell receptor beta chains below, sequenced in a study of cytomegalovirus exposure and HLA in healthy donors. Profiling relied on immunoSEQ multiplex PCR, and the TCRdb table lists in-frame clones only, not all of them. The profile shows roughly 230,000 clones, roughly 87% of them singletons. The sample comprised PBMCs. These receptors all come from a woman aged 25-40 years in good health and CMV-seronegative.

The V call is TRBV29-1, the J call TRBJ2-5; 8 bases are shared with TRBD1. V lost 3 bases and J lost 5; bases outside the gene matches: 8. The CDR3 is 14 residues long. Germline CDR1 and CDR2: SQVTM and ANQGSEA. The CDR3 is CSVDDVRGRETQYF. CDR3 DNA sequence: TGCAGCGTTGACGATGTCAGGGGGCGTGAGACCCAGTACTTC.

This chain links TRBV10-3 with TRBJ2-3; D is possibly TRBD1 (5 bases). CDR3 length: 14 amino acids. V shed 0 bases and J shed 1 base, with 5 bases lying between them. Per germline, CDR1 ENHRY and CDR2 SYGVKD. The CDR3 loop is CAISESTGTDTQYF. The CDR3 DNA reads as TGTGCCATCAGTGAGTCGACAGGCACAGATACGCAGTATTTT.

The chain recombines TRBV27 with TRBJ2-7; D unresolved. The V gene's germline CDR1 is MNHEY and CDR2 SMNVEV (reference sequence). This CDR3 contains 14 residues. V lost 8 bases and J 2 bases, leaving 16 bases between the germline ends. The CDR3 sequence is CASGWASGPYEQYF. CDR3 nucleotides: TGTGCCAGCGGCTGGGCGTCTGGCCCCTACGAGCAGTACTTC.

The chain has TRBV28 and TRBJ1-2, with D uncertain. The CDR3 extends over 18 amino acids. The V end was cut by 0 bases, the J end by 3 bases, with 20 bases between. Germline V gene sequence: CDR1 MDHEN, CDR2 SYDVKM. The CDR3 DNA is TGTGCCAGCAGTTTATGGAGGCAGGCGATGCCGCTGGACTATGGCTACACCTTC. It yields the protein CASSLWRQAMPLDYGYTF.

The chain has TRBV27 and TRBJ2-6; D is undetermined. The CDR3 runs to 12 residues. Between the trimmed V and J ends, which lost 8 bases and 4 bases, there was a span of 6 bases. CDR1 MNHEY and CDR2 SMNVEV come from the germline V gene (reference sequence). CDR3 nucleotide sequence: TGTGCCAGCCGGTCGGGGGCCAACGTCCTGACTTTC. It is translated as CASRSGANVLTF.

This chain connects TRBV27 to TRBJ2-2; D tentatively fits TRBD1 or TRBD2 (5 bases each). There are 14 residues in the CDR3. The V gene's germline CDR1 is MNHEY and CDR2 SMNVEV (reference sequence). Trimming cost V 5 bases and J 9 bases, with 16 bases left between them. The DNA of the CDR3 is TGTGCCAGCAGTCCCCGGGACCTCTCAAGGGAGCTGTTTTTT. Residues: CASSPRDLSRELFF.

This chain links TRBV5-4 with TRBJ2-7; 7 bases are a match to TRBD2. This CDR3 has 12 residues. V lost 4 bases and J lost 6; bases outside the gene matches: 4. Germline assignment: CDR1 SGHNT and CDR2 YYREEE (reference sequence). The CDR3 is CASSDGLGEQYF. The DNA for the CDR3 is TGTGCCAGCAGCGATGGACTAGGCGAGCAGTACTTC.

Here the CDR3 reads CASSPGPSGRGRRNEQFF. The CDR3 region has the DNA TGTGCCAGCAGTCCGGGACCGTCCGGCCGCGGGAGACGCAATGAGCAGTTCTTC. This chain joins TRBV27 and TRBJ2-1, with 7 bases that match TRBD2. Per germline, CDR1 MNHEY and CDR2 SMNVEV (reference sequence). The length of the CDR3 is 18 residues. V gave up 5 bases and J gave up 6 bases; unmatched junction bases: 19.

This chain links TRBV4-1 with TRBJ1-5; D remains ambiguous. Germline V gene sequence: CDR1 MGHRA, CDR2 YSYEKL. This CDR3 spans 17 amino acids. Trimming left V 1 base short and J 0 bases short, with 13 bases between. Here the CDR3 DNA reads TGCGCCAGCAGCCAAGGAGTACAAACCCATAGCAATCAGCCCCAGCATTTT. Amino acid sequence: CASSQGVQTHSNQPQHF.

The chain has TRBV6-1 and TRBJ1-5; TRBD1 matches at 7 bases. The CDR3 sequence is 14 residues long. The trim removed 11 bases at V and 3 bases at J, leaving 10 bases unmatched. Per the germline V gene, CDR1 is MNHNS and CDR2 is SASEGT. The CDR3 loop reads CASHPDRVNQPQHF. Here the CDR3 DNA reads TGTGCCTCTCACCCTGACAGGGTCAATCAGCCCCAGCATTTT.

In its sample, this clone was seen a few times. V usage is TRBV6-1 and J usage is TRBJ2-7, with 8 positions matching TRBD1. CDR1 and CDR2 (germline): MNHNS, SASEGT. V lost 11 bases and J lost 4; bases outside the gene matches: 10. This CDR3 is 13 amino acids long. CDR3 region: CAATTGAIYEQYF. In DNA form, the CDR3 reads TGTGCCGCCACGACAGGGGCTATATACGAGCAGTACTTC.

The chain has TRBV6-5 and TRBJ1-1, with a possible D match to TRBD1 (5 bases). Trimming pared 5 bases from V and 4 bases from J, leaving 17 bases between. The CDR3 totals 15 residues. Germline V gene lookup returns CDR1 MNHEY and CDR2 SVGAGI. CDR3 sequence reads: CASSAFGWGGTEAFF. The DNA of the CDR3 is TGTGCCAGCAGTGCTTTCGGTTGGGGGGGCACTGAAGCTTTCTTT.

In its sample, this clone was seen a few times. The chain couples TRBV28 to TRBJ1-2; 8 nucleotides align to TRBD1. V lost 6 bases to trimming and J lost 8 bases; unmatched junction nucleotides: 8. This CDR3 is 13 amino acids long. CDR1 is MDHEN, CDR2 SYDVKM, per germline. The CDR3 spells CASSRTGNYGYTF. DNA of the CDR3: TGTGCCAGCAGCCGGACAGGGAATTACGGCTACACCTTC.

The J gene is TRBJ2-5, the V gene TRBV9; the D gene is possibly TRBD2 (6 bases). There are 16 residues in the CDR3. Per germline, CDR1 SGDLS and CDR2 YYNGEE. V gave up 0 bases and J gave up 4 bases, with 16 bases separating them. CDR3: CASSVAQGGVGETQYF. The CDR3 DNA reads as TGTGCCAGCAGCGTAGCGCAGGGAGGAGTCGGAGAGACCCAGTACTTC.

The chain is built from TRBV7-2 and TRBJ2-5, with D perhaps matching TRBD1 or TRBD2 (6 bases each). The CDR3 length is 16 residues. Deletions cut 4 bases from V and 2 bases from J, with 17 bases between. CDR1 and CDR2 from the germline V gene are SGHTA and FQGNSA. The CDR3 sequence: CASSSSQGTLQETQYF. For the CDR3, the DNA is TGTGCCAGCAGCTCCAGCCAGGGGACTCTGCAAGAGACCCAGTACTTC.

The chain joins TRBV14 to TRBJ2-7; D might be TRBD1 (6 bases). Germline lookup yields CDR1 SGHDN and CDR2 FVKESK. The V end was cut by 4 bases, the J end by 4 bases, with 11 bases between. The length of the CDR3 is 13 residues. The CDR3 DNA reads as TGTGCCAGCAGCCTATCGGACAGTTACGAGCAGTACTTC. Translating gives CASSLSDSYEQYF.

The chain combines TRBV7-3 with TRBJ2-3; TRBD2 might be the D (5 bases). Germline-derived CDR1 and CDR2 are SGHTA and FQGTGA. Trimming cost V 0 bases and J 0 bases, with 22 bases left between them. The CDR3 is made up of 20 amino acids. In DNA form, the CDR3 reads TGTGCCAGCAGCTTAACCCCACGAACTGGCGCTAGCCGTAGCACAGATACGCAGTATTTT. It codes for CASSLTPRTGASRSTDTQYF.

CDR3 protein: CASSDPSTDTQYF. For the CDR3, the DNA is TGTGCCAGCAGTGATCCTAGCACAGATACGCAGTATTTT. This chain connects TRBV27 to TRBJ2-3; no clear D. Germline V CDR1 and CDR2: MNHEY, SMNVEV (reference sequence). This CDR3 has 13 amino acids. The V and J ends lost 5 bases and 0 bases respectively, with 6 bases between them.

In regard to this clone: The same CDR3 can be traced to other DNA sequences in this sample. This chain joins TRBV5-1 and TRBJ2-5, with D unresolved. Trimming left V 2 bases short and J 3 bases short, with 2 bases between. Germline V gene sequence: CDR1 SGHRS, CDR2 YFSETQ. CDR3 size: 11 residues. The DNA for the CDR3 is TGCGCCAGCAGCTTAAAAGAGACCCAGTACTTC. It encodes CASSLKETQYF. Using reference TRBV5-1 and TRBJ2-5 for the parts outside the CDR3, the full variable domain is KAGVTQTPRYLIKTRGQQVTLSCSPISGHRSVSWYQQTPGQGLQFLFEYFSETQRNKGNFPGRFSGRQFSNSRSEMNVSTLELGDSALYLCASSLKETQYFGPGTRLLVL.

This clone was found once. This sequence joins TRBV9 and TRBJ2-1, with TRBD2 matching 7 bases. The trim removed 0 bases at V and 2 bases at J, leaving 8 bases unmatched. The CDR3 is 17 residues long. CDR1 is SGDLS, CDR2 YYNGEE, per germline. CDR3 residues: CASSVASGGPPYNEQFF. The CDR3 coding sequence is TGTGCCAGCAGCGTAGCTAGCGGAGGCCCCCCCTACAATGAGCAGTTCTTC.

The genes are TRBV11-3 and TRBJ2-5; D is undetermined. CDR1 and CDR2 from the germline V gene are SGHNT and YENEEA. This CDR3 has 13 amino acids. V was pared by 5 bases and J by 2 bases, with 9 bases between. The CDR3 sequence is CASSGQEQETQYF. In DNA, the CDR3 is TGTGCCAGCAGCGGGCAGGAGCAAGAGACCCAGTACTTC.

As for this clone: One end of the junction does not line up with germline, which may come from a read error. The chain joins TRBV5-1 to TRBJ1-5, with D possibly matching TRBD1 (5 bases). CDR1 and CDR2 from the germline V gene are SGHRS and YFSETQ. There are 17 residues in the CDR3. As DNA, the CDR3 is TGCGCCAGCAGGAGTATACCCACCCTTGGGACCGGTCAGTCCCAGCATTTT. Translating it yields CASRSIPTLGTGQSQHF.